This T cell receptor beta chain was identified during a study of T and B cells in COVID-19 patients. V gave up 2 bases and J gave up 5 bases; unmatched junction bases: 11. CDR1 MGHDK and CDR2 SYGVNS come from the germline V gene. CDR3 length: 18 residues. Multiplex PCR with BIOMED2 TRB-A/B primer pools amplified TRB rearrangements. TCRdb called the multiplex PCR reads again in MiXCR, with one record for every CDR3 protein. The data contain about 8,000 distinct CDR3 sequences, roughly 31% of them singletons. TRB was amplified from about 250-500 ng of blood genomic DNA. Sample: blood. The clonotype was recovered from a human donor who had recovered from COVID-19. The V call is TRBV25-1, the J call TRBJ2-1; 11 nucleotides agree with TRBD2. The CDR3 bases are TGTGCCAGCAGTGAACGAGTAGCGGGGGGGCCCAGAAACAATGAGCAGTTCTTC. It specifies CASSERVAGGPRNNEQFF. Filled out from reference TRBV25-1 and TRBJ2-1, the complete variable domain reads EADIYQTPRYLVIGTGKKITLECSQTMGHDKMYWYQQDPGMELHLIHYSYGVNSTEKGDLSSESTVSRIRTEHFPLTLESARPSHTSQYLCASSERVAGGPRNNEQFFGPGTRLTVL.